This record covers a single T cell receptor (beta chain). The CDR3 length is 15 residues. The V gene's germline CDR1 is SGHRS and CDR2 YFSETQ. Trimming removed 0 bases at V and 1 base at J, with 7 bases between. The data are from a study of blood T cell repertoires in COVID-19. Sequencing used immunoSEQ multiplex PCR; TCRdb keeps in-frame clones, though not all of them. The table has under 250,000 clones, about nine tenths seen once. The sequence was collected from a man between 40 and 49 years old with acute or convalescent COVID-19. Sequenced sample: peripheral blood. V gene TRBV5-1 combines with J gene TRBJ2-2; D may be TRBD1 (6 bases). As DNA, the CDR3 is TGCGCCAGCAGCTTGGGGGACATGAACACCGGGGAGCTGTTTTTT. This encodes CASSLGDMNTGELFF.